The 25 T cell receptor beta chains below were found in one sample sequenced in a study of Ad26.COV2.S vaccination and SARS-CoV-2 variants. Treatment defined: around 19 received Ad26.COV2.S at low or high dose, single or two shots; about five received placebo; per-sample allocation not given. Sampling happened 63 days after the first vaccine or placebo injection. Sequencing used immunoSEQ multiplex PCR; TCRdb keeps in-frame clones, though not all of them. The table lists under 400,000 clones, roughly 91% of them singletons. The sample in question was peripheral blood, obtained in a trial of Ad26.COV2.S vaccine versus placebo. These receptors were collected from a person between 18 and 60 years old who received the Ad26.COV2.S COVID-19 vaccine or a placebo.

In nucleotides, the CDR3 is TGTGCCAGCAGCCCCGGGACAGCCGAGTTTGGTGGCTACACCTTC. Amino acids: CASSPGTAEFGGYTF. The chain recombines TRBV14 with TRBJ1-2; 7 nucleotides match TRBD1. The ends lost 4 bases at V and 7 bases at J; junction bases unmatched: 12. The CDR3 length is 15 residues. CDR1 is SGHDN, CDR2 FVKESK, per germline.

This clone was seen only once. The chain is built from TRBV6-9 and TRBJ1-1; D is uncertain. The CDR3 runs 17 residues. The germline V and J ends were trimmed by 2 bases and 6 bases, with 22 bases remaining between them. Germline CDR1 MNHGY, CDR2 SVAAGI. The CDR3 here is CASSYPRRWGKFAEAFF. The CDR3 coding sequence is TGTGCCAGCAGTTATCCCCGGCGTTGGGGAAAGTTTGCTGAAGCTTTCTTT.

V and J are TRBV5-5 and TRBJ1-1; D not certain. V was cut by 4 bases and J by 1 base, with 17 bases left in between. The germline V gene encodes CDR1 SGHKS and CDR2 YYEKEE (reference sequence). This CDR3 comprises 16 residues. The CDR3: CASSPIVQARNTEAFF. CDR3 sequence (DNA): TGTGCCAGCAGCCCAATCGTGCAGGCCAGGAACACTGAAGCTTTCTTT.

The V gene is TRBV27, the J gene TRBJ2-3; D remains unclear. The CDR3 loop spans 14 amino acids. Germline lookup yields CDR1 MNHEY and CDR2 SMNVEV (reference sequence). V lost 9 bases and J lost 4, with 17 bases in between. CDR3 protein: CASMNYLNPDTQYF. The CDR3 region has the DNA TGTGCCAGTATGAATTACTTAAACCCAGATACGCAGTATTTT.

This sequence joins TRBV13 and TRBJ2-2; D assignment may be TRBD1 or TRBD2 (5 bases each). The germline V gene has CDR1 PRHDT and CDR2 FYEKMQ (reference sequence). The length of the CDR3 is 14 residues. V was shortened by 5 bases and J by 6 bases, with 13 bases between the two germline ends. This CDR3 reads CASSPEGRAGELFF. The CDR3 DNA sequence: TGTGCCAGCAGCCCCGAGGGACGAGCCGGGGAGCTGTTTTTT.

This chain connects TRBV4-2 to TRBJ1-5, with D hard to call. With 1 base removed from V and 6 bases from J, the gap between germline ends came to 7 bases. The CDR3 runs to 13 residues. Germline V CDR1 and CDR2: LGHNA, YNFKEQ. This chain's CDR3 is CASSQVPGQPQHF. CDR3 in DNA: TGTGCCAGCAGCCAAGTACCCGGTCAGCCCCAGCATTTT.

This chain links TRBV7-3 with TRBJ2-3; D remains unclear. CDR1 SGHTA and CDR2 FQGTGA come from the germline V gene. The CDR3 length is 13 residues. Trimming cost V 5 bases and J 8 bases, with 14 bases left between them. The CDR3 nucleotides read TGTGCCAGCAGCCCCACCCAGAGAGGTACGCAGTATTTT. This translates into CASSPTQRGTQYF.

This clone has just one count. The rearrangement links TRBV24-1 to TRBJ1-3, with TRBD1 matching 10 bases. With 0 bases clipped from V and 2 bases from J, the junction kept 9 bases outside the gene matches. Germline V gene lookup returns CDR1 KGHDR and CDR2 SFDVKD. This CDR3 comprises 19 residues. The CDR3 nucleotides are TGTGCCACCAGTGATTTGAATCAGGGACAGGGGAATCCTGGAAACACCATATATTTT. Its protein is CATSDLNQGQGNPGNTIYF.

Comment on this clone: The same CDR3 also results from other DNA sequences found in this sample. The CDR3 DNA follows: TGTGCCAGCAGCGTAGTTGGTGGGACAGATACGCAGTATTTT. Protein product: CASSVVGGTDTQYF. The chain uses TRBV9 and TRBJ2-3, with unresolved D. This CDR3 contains 14 residues. Trimming removed 0 bases from V and 3 bases from J, with 8 bases in between. Looked up from germline, CDR1 is SGDLS and CDR2 is YYNGEE.

This rearrangement joins TRBV14 to TRBJ2-7; 8 bases map to TRBD2. The length of the CDR3 is 13 residues. Unmatched junction bases numbered 1, after V lost 6 bases and J lost 0 bases. Germline lookup yields CDR1 SGHDN and CDR2 FVKESK. CDR3 sequence: CASRSGGSYEQYF. CDR3 nucleotide sequence: TGTGCCAGCAGGAGCGGGGGCTCCTACGAGCAGTACTTC.

Notes on this clone: Other DNA sequences within the sample encode an identical CDR3. The chain is built from TRBV5-1 and TRBJ2-3; D not resolved. The germline V gene has CDR1 SGHRS and CDR2 YFSETQ. The length of the CDR3 is 12 residues. V gave up 5 bases and J gave up 0 bases, with 4 bases separating them. For the CDR3, the DNA is TGCGCCAGCAGTCCTAGCACAGATACGCAGTATTTT. It codes for CASSPSTDTQYF.

CDR3 loop: CASSVASGSGVNEKLFF. The CDR3, as DNA: TGTGCCAGCAGCGTAGCTTCAGGCTCAGGAGTCAATGAAAAACTGTTTTTT. The rearrangement uses TRBV9 and TRBJ1-4, with D uncertain. Germline V CDR1 and CDR2: SGDLS, YYNGEE. V lost 0 bases and J lost 5, with 17 bases in between. The length of the CDR3 is 17 residues.

The V and J genes are TRBV6-2 or TRBV6-3 and TRBJ2-5; 10 bases agree with TRBD2. The CDR3 extends over 16 amino acids. The germline V gene encodes CDR1 MNHEY and CDR2 SVGEGT. V dropped 6 bases and J dropped 4; count of bases not matched to a gene: 11. CDR3 residues: CASSLKRGGFGETQYF. The CDR3 nucleotides read TGTGCCAGCAGCCTAAAGCGGGGGGGCTTTGGAGAGACCCAGTACTTC.

The genes are TRBV9 and TRBJ2-7, with 8 nucleotides matching TRBD2. V lost 0 bases, J lost 3 bases, and 8 bases stayed unmatched. Germline CDR1 reads SGDLS; CDR2 reads YYNGEE. This CDR3 has 16 residues. CDR3 nucleotides: TGTGCCAGCAGCGTAGGGCCGGGGGGGGAAATCTACGAGCAGTACTTC. Translation gives CASSVGPGGEIYEQYF.

The chain uses TRBV15 and TRBJ1-4, with 7 nucleotides matching TRBD1. Germline V gene lookup returns CDR1 LNHNV and CDR2 YYDKDF (reference sequence). V shed 2 bases and J 5 bases; nucleotides not matched to a gene: 11. The CDR3 has 17 residues. CDR3 protein: CATSRRGWDSSNEKLFF. The CDR3 nucleotides read TGTGCCACCAGCAGAAGAGGTTGGGACAGCTCGAATGAAAAACTGTTTTTT.

This chain joins TRBV18 and TRBJ1-2; D ambiguous. Trimming left V 0 bases short and J 5 bases short, with 13 bases between. Germline lookup yields CDR1 KGHSH and CDR2 LQKENI. The CDR3 sequence is 15 residues long. The CDR3 region has the DNA TGTGCCAGCTCACCACCGAGCGGCGATCGATATGGCTACACCTTC. As protein: CASSPPSGDRYGYTF.

The J gene is TRBJ1-5, the V gene TRBV4-2; perhaps TRBD1 as D (5 bases). The V gene lost 1 base and the J gene lost 4 bases, with 8 bases spanning the gap. CDR3 length: 14 amino acids. Germline V gene lookup returns CDR1 LGHNA and CDR2 YNFKEQ. The CDR3 loop is CASSQGDGNQPQHF. The CDR3 region has the DNA TGTGCCAGCAGCCAAGGGGACGGGAATCAGCCCCAGCATTTT.

CDR3 region: CASIPLRGPHRGDNEQFF. CDR3 DNA sequence: TGTGCCAGCATCCCCCTGAGGGGACCCCACCGTGGGGACAATGAGCAGTTCTTC. The chain recombines TRBV7-3 with TRBJ2-1; D might be TRBD1 or TRBD2, each matching 5 bases. V lost 7 bases to trimming and J lost 5 bases, with 27 bases between them. The CDR3 totals 18 residues. Germline loops: CDR1 SGHTA, CDR2 FQGTGA.

This chain connects TRBV6-5 to TRBJ2-2, with 10 positions matching TRBD1. Germline-derived CDR1 and CDR2 are MNHEY and SVGAGI. Trimming took 8 bases from V and 5 from J; bases not matched to a gene: 5. The CDR3 runs to 14 residues. The CDR3 region has the DNA TGTGCCAGCCGACAGGGGGCGAGGACCGGGGAGCTGTTTTTT. Amino acids: CASRQGARTGELFF.

V and J are TRBV19 and TRBJ2-5, with a tentative D call TRBD1 (6 bases). Trimming left V 2 bases short and J 5 bases short, with 6 bases between. This CDR3 has 12 residues. Germline CDR1 is LNHDA and CDR2 is SQIVND (reference sequence). The CDR3 DNA sequence: TGTGCCAGTAGTATACAGGGGGAGACCCAGTACTTC. This sequence encodes CASSIQGETQYF.

This clone occurred many times. The rearrangement uses TRBV3-1 (or the pseudogene TRBV3-2) and TRBJ1-6; D is unclear. Germline CDR1 is LGHDT and CDR2 is YNNKEL (reference sequence). The CDR3 runs 14 residues. The germline V and J ends were trimmed by 1 base and 6 bases, with 7 bases remaining between them. Here the CDR3 DNA reads TGTGCCAGCAGCCAAGTGGAGGCTAATTCACCCCTCCACTTT. As protein: CASSQVEANSPLHF.

This clone has only one observation. The same CDR3 arises from other DNA sequences in this sample as well. The chain recombines TRBV7-3 with TRBJ1-1; D not resolved. Per germline, CDR1 SGHTA and CDR2 FQGTGA. This CDR3 has 13 amino acids. Trimming removed 3 bases from V and 1 base from J, with 6 bases in between. This CDR3 is CASSFAKNTEAFF. Here the CDR3 DNA reads TGTGCCAGCAGCTTTGCAAAGAACACTGAAGCTTTCTTT.

The chain employs TRBV10-3 and TRBJ1-6; the match to TRBD1 covers 9 bases. The junction had 12 bases not matched to a gene; V was cut back by 4 bases and J by 8 bases. The CDR3 has 17 amino acids. Germline V gene data show CDR1 as ENHRY and CDR2 as SYGVKD. Here the CDR3 reads CAISASSYRQGDSPLHF. In nucleotides, the CDR3 is TGTGCCATCAGTGCATCTTCTTACCGACAGGGGGATTCACCCCTCCACTTT.

This sequence joins TRBV19 and TRBJ1-6, with D uncertain. CDR1 LNHDA and CDR2 SQIVND come from the germline V gene (reference sequence). The V gene lost 3 bases and the J gene lost 16 bases, with 16 bases spanning the gap. The length of the CDR3 is 13 residues. DNA for the CDR3: TGTGCCAGTAGTATGATGGCGTCCGTTTGGCTCCACTTT. It codes for CASSMMASVWLHF. Complete variable domain (other parts from reference TRBV19 and TRBJ1-6): DGGITQSPKYLFRKEGQNVTLSCEQNLNHDAMYWYRQDPGQGLRLIYYSQIVNDFQKGDIAEGYSVSREKKESFPLTVTSAQKNPTAFYLCASSMMASVWLHFGNGTRLTVT.

Only a few counts were recorded for this clone. The chain has TRBV7-2 and TRBJ1-5; D may be TRBD1 (5 bases). Germline V lookup: CDR1 SGHTA, CDR2 FQGNSA. Trimming removed 2 bases at V and 3 bases at J, with 11 bases between. This CDR3 spans 15 amino acids. For the CDR3, the DNA is TGTGCCAGCAGCTTATGGGGCTCCAACAATCAGCCCCAGCATTTT. Translation gives CASSLWGSNNQPQHF.